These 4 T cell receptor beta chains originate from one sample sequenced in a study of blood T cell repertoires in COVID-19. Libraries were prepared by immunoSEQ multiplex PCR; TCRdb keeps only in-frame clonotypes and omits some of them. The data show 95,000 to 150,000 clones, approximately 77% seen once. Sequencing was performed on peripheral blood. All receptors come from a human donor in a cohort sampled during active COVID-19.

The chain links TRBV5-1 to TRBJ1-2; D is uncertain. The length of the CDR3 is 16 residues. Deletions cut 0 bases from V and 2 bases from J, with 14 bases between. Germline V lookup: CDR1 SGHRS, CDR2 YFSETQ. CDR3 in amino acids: CASSLDSHSKNYGYTF. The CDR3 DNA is TGCGCCAGCAGCTTGGATAGTCACAGTAAGAACTATGGCTACACCTTC.

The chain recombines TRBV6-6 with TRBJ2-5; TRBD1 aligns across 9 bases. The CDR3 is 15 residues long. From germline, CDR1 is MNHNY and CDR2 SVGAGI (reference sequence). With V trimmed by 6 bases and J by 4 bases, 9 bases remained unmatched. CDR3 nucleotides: TGTGCCAGCAGCAGCTCGGACAGGGGAGTAGAGACCCAGTACTTC. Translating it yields CASSSSDRGVETQYF.

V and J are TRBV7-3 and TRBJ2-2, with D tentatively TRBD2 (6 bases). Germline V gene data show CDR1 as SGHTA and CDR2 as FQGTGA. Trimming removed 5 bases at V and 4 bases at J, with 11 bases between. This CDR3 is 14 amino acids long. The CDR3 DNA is TGTGCCAGCAGCCCCACTAGCTCCACCGGGGAGCTGTTTTTT. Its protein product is CASSPTSSTGELFF.

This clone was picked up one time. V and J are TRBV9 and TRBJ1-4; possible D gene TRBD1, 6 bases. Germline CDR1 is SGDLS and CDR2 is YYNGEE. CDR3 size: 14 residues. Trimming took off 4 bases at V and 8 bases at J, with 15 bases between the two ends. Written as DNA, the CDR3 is TGTGCCAGCAGCCAGACGGGGGGCGGGGAAAAACTGTTTTTT. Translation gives CASSQTGGGEKLFF.